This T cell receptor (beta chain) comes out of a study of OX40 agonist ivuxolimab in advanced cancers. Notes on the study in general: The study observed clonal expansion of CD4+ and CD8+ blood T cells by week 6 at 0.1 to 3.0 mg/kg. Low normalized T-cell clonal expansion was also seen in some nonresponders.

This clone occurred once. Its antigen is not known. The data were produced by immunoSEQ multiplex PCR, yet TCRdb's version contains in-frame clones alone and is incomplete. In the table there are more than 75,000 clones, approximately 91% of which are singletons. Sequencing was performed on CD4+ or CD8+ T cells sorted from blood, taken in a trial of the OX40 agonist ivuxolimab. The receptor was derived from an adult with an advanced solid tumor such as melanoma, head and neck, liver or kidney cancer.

The CDR3 reads CASGQYNSPLHF. The CDR3 region has the DNA TGTGCCTCGGGACAGTATAATTCACCCCTCCACTTT. The chain uses TRBV5-4 and TRBJ1-6; 7 bases are a match to TRBD1. The germline CDR1 and CDR2 sequences are SGHNT and YYREEE (reference sequence). CDR3 length: 12 residues. V lost 10 bases and J lost 4; bases outside the gene matches: 2.